Below, 22 T cell receptor beta chains from the same sample are listed, as sequenced in a study of molecular identifiers for immune sequencing clone quantification. TCRdb reanalysed the PCR reads using MiXCR and keeps one entry per CDR3 protein. The table includes about 640,000 distinct CDR3 sequences, about 20% detected once. The specimen was naive CD8+ T cells from blood, with Jurkat cell RNA spiked in. Subset meaning: FACS-sorted CD8+CD4-CCR7+CD45RA+ naive T cells. All receptors derive from a human donor in good health. Some libraries in this study had Jurkat cell RNA spiked in.

Points on this clonotype: A much larger clone differs by one base, so this may be a read error. In DNA form, the CDR3 reads TGTACCAGCAGCTCACGGGACATCGCGCGCACAGATACGCAGTATTTT. This sequence encodes CTSSSRDIARTDTQYF. The rearrangement uses TRBV7-9 and TRBJ2-3, with a tentative D call TRBD1 (6 bases). Looked up from germline, CDR1 is SEHNR and CDR2 is FQNEAQ (reference sequence). CDR3 length: 16 amino acids.

This clonotype is a singleton in its sample. A single base separates this from a much larger clone, so it may be a read error. The chain links TRBV30 to TRBJ1-4; D not certain. The CDR3 has 13 amino acids. The germline V gene encodes CDR1 GTSNPN and CDR2 SVGIG (reference sequence). Trimming shortened V by 1 base and J by 13 bases, and 16 bases separated the two germline ends. CDR3 sequence (DNA): TGTGCCTGGAGTGATCGGACCGCCTGGGGACTGTTTTTT. Protein sequence: CAWSDRTAWGLFF.

A note on this clonotype: A much larger clone differs by one base, so this may be a read error. V gene TRBV29-1 combines with J gene TRBJ1-3; D ambiguous. V lost 0 bases to trimming and J lost 7 bases, with 13 bases between them. The CDR3 has 14 amino acids. CDR1 and CDR2 from the germline V gene are SQVTM and ANQGSEA. Written as DNA, the CDR3 is TGCAGCGTTGAAGATCAGAGTCATGGCAACACCATATATTTT. Amino acid sequence: CSVEDQSHGNTIYF.

This clonotype was counted only a few times. This rearrangement joins TRBV9 to TRBJ2-7; TRBD1 matches 7 bases. The CDR3 is made up of 13 amino acids. The V segment lost 3 bases and the J segment 5 bases; nucleotides outside the gene matches: 5. Germline V gives CDR1 SGDLS, CDR2 YYNGEE. CDR3 amino acids: CASSDGTENEQYF. CDR3 DNA sequence: TGTGCCAGCAGCGACGGGACAGAAAACGAGCAGTACTTC.

This clonotype showed up many times. The chain combines TRBV10-3 with TRBJ1-5; no reliable D call. Trimming removed 0 bases at V and 7 bases at J, with 7 bases between. The CDR3 has 13 residues. Per the germline V gene, CDR1 is ENHRY and CDR2 is SYGVKD. CDR3 loop: CAISESGFQPQHF. In nucleotides, the CDR3 is TGTGCCATCAGTGAGTCGGGGTTCCAGCCCCAGCATTTT.

This clonotype is a singleton in its sample. A much larger clone sits a single nucleotide away, making a read error possible. As DNA, the CDR3 is TGTGCCAGCAGCTTCGGAACGGGGGGGATCCAAGAGACCCAGTACTTC. Translation: CASSFGTGGIQETQYF. The chain joins TRBV5-3 to TRBJ2-5; 8 positions match TRBD2. TRBV5-3 belongs to the ORF category, with a function that is uncertain. The CDR3 runs to 16 residues.

Comments on this clonotype: Just one base apart from a much larger clone, this may be a read error. J is TRBJ2-7 and V is TRBV5-6; 7 nucleotides align to TRBD1. Germline V lookup: CDR1 SGHDT, CDR2 YYEEEE. V lost 6 bases to trimming and J lost 3 bases; unmatched junction nucleotides: 9. There are 14 residues in the CDR3. CDR3 residues: CASTRGQAVYEQYF. The CDR3 DNA sequence: TGTGCCAGCACCCGAGGACAGGCCGTCTACGAGCAGTACTTC.

This clonotype was counted ten times or more. This chain uses TRBV29-1 with TRBJ2-3; 7 bases are shared with TRBD1. Germline V gene sequence: CDR1 SQVTM, CDR2 ANQGSEA. Losses at the gene ends were 7 bases for V and 2 bases for J; bases not matched to a gene: 6. The CDR3 length is 13 residues. The CDR3 DNA is TGCAGCGCCCGGGACAGCCTCACAGATACGCAGTATTTT. Amino acids: CSARDSLTDTQYF.

This clonotype was counted ten times or more. The V and J genes are TRBV13 and TRBJ1-6, with D perhaps matching TRBD1 (6 bases). Trimming cost V 5 bases and J 5 bases, with 10 bases left between them. The CDR3 has 14 amino acids. Germline loops: CDR1 PRHDT, CDR2 FYEKMQ (reference sequence). This CDR3 is CASSPTGNNSPLHF. Here the CDR3 DNA reads TGTGCCAGCAGCCCAACAGGGAATAATTCACCCCTCCACTTT. The full variable domain, with the rest looked up from reference TRBV13 and TRBJ1-6, is AAGVIQSPRHLIKEKRETATLKCYPIPRHDTVYWYQQGPGQDPQFLISFYEKMQSDKGSIPDRFSAQQFSDYHSELNMSSLELGDSALYFCASSPTGNNSPLHFGNGTRLTVT.

About this clonotype: This could be a read error, since a much larger clone is one nucleotide away. This likely comes from a read error, as the CDR3 has no conserved phenylalanine or tryptophan at its end. The J gene is TRBJ1-2, the V gene TRBV20-1; D remains unclear. The CDR3 has 13 residues. Germline CDR1 reads DFQATT; CDR2 reads SNEGSKA (reference sequence). Trimming removed 5 bases from V and 7 bases from J, with 17 bases in between. CDR3: CSAALSQVTGYTS. The DNA for the CDR3 is TGCAGTGCTGCGTTAAGCCAAGTAACTGGCTACACCTCC.

Turning to this clonotype: Possible read error: a much larger clone is one base away. The chain uses TRBV4-1 and TRBJ2-1, with 7 bases matching TRBD2. This CDR3 is 16 amino acids long. Germline V gives CDR1 MGHRA, CDR2 YSYEKL. The CDR3 loop reads CASSVRETFGNNEQLF. For the CDR3, the DNA is TGCGCCAGCAGTGTGCGGGAGACTTTCGGGAACAATGAGCAGCTCTTC.

Worth noting for this clonotype: This may be a read error: a much more frequent sequence differs by one nucleotide. V gene TRBV6-5 combines with J gene TRBJ2-1; TRBD2 matches at 10 bases. The CDR3 sequence is 13 residues long. J was trimmed by 12 bases and V by 4 bases; bases with no gene match: 6. CDR1 is MNHEY and CDR2 is SVGAGI in the germline V gene. The CDR3 spells CASSLAGGGGQFF. In DNA form, the CDR3 reads TGTGCCAGCAGTTTAGCGGGAGGAGGGGGGCAGTTCTTC.

On this clonotype: The junction and the germline gene differ at one end; a read error may be behind it. The chain joins TRBV6-2 or TRBV6-3 to TRBJ2-3; D unclear. CDR1 and CDR2 from the germline V gene are MNHEY and SVGEGT. The CDR3 sequence is 12 residues long. CDR3 in DNA: TGTGCCAGCACTTACCCCGGAGATACGCAGTATTTT. Its protein product is CASTYPGDTQYF.

As regards this clonotype: A much larger clone is a single base away; this may be a read error. The gene calls are TRBV11-2 and TRBJ2-3, with TRBD2 matching 7 bases. CDR1 and CDR2 from the germline V gene are SGHAT and FQNNGV. V gave up 5 bases and J gave up 0 bases; unmatched junction bases: 5. This CDR3 comprises 15 residues. The CDR3 loop reads CASSPWTRSTDTQYF. CDR3 sequence (DNA): TGTGCCAGCAGCCCCTGGACTAGGAGCACAGATACGCAGTATTTT.

This sequence joins TRBV18 and TRBJ2-7; D is undetermined. Germline CDR1 and CDR2: KGHSH and LQKENI. This CDR3 is built from 14 residues. V was shortened by 0 bases and J by 5 bases, with 11 bases between the two germline ends. CDR3 nucleotide sequence: TGTGCCAGCTCACCACCGTCAGGCATCCACGAGCAGTACTTC. Its translation is CASSPPSGIHEQYF.

This clonotype turned up a few times. V and J are TRBV7-9 and TRBJ2-1; D not certain. The germline CDR1 and CDR2 sequences are SEHNR and FQNEAQ (reference sequence). The V gene lost 6 bases and the J gene lost 10 bases, with 10 bases spanning the gap. The CDR3 loop spans 11 amino acids. CDR3: CASRVVGEQFF. CDR3 nucleotide sequence: TGTGCCAGCAGGGTCGTGGGAGAGCAGTTCTTC.

This clonotype was seen many times. The rearrangement joins TRBV10-3 to TRBJ2-7; 8 bases agree with TRBD1. CDR1 is ENHRY and CDR2 is SYGVKD in the germline V gene. The CDR3 extends over 14 amino acids. Trimming took 0 bases from V and 2 from J; bases not matched to a gene: 0. CDR3 sequence reads: CAISESQGAYEQYF. CDR3 in DNA: TGTGCCATCAGTGAGTCACAGGGGGCCTACGAGCAGTACTTC.

This clonotype was observed a few times. This chain joins TRBV5-5 and TRBJ2-7; D may match TRBD1 or TRBD2 (5 bases each). Trimming stripped 3 bases from V and 4 bases from J, with 11 bases between. Germline CDR1 SGHKS, CDR2 YYEKEE (reference sequence). CDR3 length equals 13 residues. The CDR3 DNA reads TGTGCCAGCAGCTGGGACCCTACTTACGAGCAGTACTTC. This gives the protein CASSWDPTYEQYF.

At least ten counts were recorded for this clonotype. The chain couples TRBV29-1 to TRBJ2-7; perhaps TRBD1 as D (6 bases). The CDR3 runs to 13 residues. V was trimmed by 1 base and J by 5 bases, leaving 12 bases between them. CDR1 is SQVTM and CDR2 is ANQGSEA in the germline V gene. CDR3: CSVEGTEMNEQYF. DNA for the CDR3: TGCAGCGTTGAAGGGACAGAGATGAACGAGCAGTACTTC.

This clonotype came up many times. The V and J genes are TRBV12-3 or TRBV12-4 and TRBJ2-3, with D possibly being TRBD1 (5 bases). Trimming removed 5 bases at V and 3 bases at J, with 15 bases between. The CDR3 covers 15 residues. CDR3 nucleotide sequence: TGTGCCAGCAGTCCATCAGCAGGGTTGACAGATACGCAGTATTTT. Translation: CASSPSAGLTDTQYF.

V is TRBV30 and J is TRBJ2-2; D not certain. Trimming took off 0 bases at V and 6 bases at J, with 14 bases between the two ends. The CDR3 is 15 amino acids. CDR1 and CDR2 from the germline V gene are GTSNPN and SVGIG (reference sequence). CDR3 sequence: CAWSVGPGGAGELFF. CDR3 sequence (DNA): TGTGCCTGGAGTGTAGGTCCTGGTGGAGCCGGGGAGCTGTTTTTT.

This clonotype was picked up many times. This chain uses TRBV29-1 with TRBJ2-3; TRBD2 matches at 14 bases. Germline trimming cut 0 bases from V and 5 bases from J; bases unmatched to any gene: 10. Germline V gene data show CDR1 as SQVTM and CDR2 as ANQGSEA. The CDR3 loop spans 18 amino acids. The CDR3 here is CSVEDQEGTSGGLDTQYF. In nucleotides, the CDR3 is TGCAGCGTTGAAGATCAAGAAGGGACTAGCGGGGGATTAGATACGCAGTATTTT.